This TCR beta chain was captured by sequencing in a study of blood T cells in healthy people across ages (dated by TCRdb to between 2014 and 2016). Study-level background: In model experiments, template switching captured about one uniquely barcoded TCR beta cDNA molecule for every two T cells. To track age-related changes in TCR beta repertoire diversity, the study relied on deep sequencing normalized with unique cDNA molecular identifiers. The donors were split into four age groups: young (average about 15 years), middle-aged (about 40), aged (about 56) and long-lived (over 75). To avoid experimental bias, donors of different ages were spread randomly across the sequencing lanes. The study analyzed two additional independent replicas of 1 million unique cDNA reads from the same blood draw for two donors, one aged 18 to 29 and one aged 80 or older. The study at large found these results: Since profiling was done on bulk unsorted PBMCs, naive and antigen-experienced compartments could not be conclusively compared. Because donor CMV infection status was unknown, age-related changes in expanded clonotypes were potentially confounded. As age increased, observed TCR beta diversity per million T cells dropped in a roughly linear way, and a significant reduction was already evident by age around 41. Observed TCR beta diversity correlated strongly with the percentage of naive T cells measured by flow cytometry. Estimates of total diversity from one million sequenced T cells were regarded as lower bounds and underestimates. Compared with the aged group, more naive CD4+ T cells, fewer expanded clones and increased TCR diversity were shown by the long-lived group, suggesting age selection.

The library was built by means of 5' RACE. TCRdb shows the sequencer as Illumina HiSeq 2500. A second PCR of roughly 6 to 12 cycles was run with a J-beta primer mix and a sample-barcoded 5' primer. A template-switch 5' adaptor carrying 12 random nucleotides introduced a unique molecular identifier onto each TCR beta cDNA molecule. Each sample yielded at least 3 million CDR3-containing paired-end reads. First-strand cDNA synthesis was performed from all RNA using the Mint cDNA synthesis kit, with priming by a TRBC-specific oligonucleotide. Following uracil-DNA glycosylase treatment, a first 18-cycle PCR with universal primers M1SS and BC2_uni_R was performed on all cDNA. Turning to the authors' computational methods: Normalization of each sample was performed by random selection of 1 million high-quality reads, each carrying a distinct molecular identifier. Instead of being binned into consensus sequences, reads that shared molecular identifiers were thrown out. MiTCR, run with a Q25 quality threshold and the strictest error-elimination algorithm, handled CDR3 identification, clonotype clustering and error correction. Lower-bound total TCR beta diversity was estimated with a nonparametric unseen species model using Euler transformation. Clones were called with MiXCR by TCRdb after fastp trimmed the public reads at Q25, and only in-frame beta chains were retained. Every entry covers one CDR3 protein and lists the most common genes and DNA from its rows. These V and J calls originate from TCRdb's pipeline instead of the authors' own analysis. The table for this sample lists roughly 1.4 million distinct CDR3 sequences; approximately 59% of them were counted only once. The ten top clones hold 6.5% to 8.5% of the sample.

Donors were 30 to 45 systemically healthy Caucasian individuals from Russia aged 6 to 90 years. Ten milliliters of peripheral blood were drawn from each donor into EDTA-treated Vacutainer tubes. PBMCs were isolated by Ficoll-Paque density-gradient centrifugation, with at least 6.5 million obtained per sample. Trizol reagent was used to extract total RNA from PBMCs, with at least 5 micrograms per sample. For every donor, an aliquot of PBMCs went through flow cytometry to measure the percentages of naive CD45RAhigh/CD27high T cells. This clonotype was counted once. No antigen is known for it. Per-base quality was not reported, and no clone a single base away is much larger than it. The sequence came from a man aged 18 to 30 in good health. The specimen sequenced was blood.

CDR3 sequence: CASSPLSGVSGYEQYF. The DNA sequence reads TGTGCCAGCTCACCCCTAAGCGGGGTTAGTGGTTACGAGCAGTACTTC. This receptor chain uses TRBV18 and TRBJ2-7, and 7 bases in between align with TRBD2. Relative to germline, V is missing 3 bases and J is missing 4 bases, with 12 bases of the junction outside any gene match. CDR1 and CDR2 are read off the germline V gene as KGHSH and LQKENI. CDR3 length: 16 amino acids, cysteine to phenylalanine. Just CDR3 DNA is preserved here, 48 bases in frame from base 1.